The subject of this entry is one T cell receptor beta chain. Its target is not known. The sample comes from a study of CD8+CD57+ T cells in acquired aplastic anemia. On the study more broadly: The average for DNA from sorted CD4+ and CD8+ cells was 2.5 to 4 ug. Healthy donors gave 11 million or so reads on average for CD4+ cells. Study-level results: No significant patient-versus-control difference appeared in CD8+ Simpson's diversity. Both patients and controls carried the same twenty-nine CD8+ CDR3 sequences.

The V and J ends lost 6 bases and 4 bases, in that order; junction bases with no gene match: 3. The length of the CDR3 is 13 residues. Germline V gene lookup returns CDR1 KGHDR and CDR2 SFDVKD. The study profiled TCR beta VDJ and CDR3 using genomic DNA as template. TCRdb re-derived calls from the reads in MiXCR, one entry per CDR3 protein. The sample holds about 160,000 distinct CDR3 sequences, around 45% seen once. This chain uses TRBV24-1 with TRBJ1-2, with 8 bases aligning to TRBD1. The TCR originated in a human donor in good health. The sample consisted of sorted CD4+, CD8+, or CD8+CD57+ T cells (not recorded which) from PBMCs. The CDR3 nucleotides are TGTGCCACCAGTACCGGGACAGGCTATGGCTACACCTTC. This encodes CATSTGTGYGYTF.